The next 26 T cell receptor beta chains were all read from a single sample in a study of T cell responses to AZD1222 COVID-19 vaccine (dated by TCRdb to about 2021). Interpreted using the paper, the time point label stands for: about 28 days (+/-7) after the second vaccine dose. Library creation used the immunoSEQ multiplex PCR assay. What TCRdb holds here is the immuneACCESS table cut down to in-frame rearrangements. Part of the clones is not present; checked against another copy, under half of the missing clones reflect an unresolved V gene, and the others are unexplained. The sample includes approximately 110,000 clones, with around 87% observed a single time. In total, the top ten clones hold around 4.4% of the sample. The specimen was peripheral blood, collected 28 days after the second AZD1222 dose. The receptors here all came from an adult who received the AZD1222 COVID-19 vaccine.

V is TRBV19 and J is TRBJ1-5, with TRBD1 matching over 9 bases. Germline loops: CDR1 LNHDA, CDR2 SQIVND (reference sequence). V lost 5 bases, J lost 6 bases, and 5 bases stayed unmatched. The CDR3 sequence is 14 residues long. This CDR3 is CASSLGQGSQPQHF. Here the CDR3 DNA reads TGTGCCAGTAGTCTTGGACAGGGGAGTCAGCCCCAGCATTTT.

The chain is built from TRBV19 and TRBJ1-1; 7 bases agree with TRBD1. CDR1 LNHDA and CDR2 SQIVND come from the germline V gene (reference sequence). This CDR3 contains 14 residues. J gave up 6 bases and V 5 bases, and 9 bases lay outside the gene matches. The CDR3 coding sequence is TGTGCCAGTAGTGCATCAGGGGGGATCTCTGAAGCTTTCTTT. Its protein product is CASSASGGISEAFF. The entire variable domain, with the rest obtained from reference TRBV19 and TRBJ1-1, is as follows: DGGITQSPKYLFRKEGQNVTLSCEQNLNHDAMYWYRQDPGQGLRLIYYSQIVNDFQKGDIAEGYSVSREKKESFPLTVTSAQKNPTAFYLCASSASGGISEAFFGQGTRLTVV.

This chain uses TRBV12-3 or TRBV12-4 with TRBJ1-2; D call uncertain. The CDR3 is 13 amino acids. Trimming removed 1 base at V and 7 bases at J, with 10 bases between. This CDR3 is CASSLGELFGYTF. Here the CDR3 DNA reads TGTGCCAGCAGTTTAGGGGAGTTGTTTGGCTACACCTTC.

The V gene is TRBV19, the J gene TRBJ2-3, with 7 bases aligning to TRBD1. The CDR3 length is 16 residues. Trimming at V came to 3 bases and at J to 4 bases, leaving 10 bases not matched to a gene. In germline, CDR1 is LNHDA, CDR2 SQIVND (reference sequence). The chain's CDR3 is CASSIPTGAKADTQYF. The CDR3 nucleotides are TGTGCCAGTAGTATCCCCACAGGGGCCAAAGCAGATACGCAGTATTTT.

V is TRBV5-1 and J is TRBJ2-1; D tentatively reads TRBD1 or TRBD2 (6 bases each). Germline V gives CDR1 SGHRS, CDR2 YFSETQ. The V end was cut by 1 base, the J end by 0 bases, with 8 bases between. The CDR3 has 15 residues. The CDR3 DNA follows: TGCGCCAGCAGCTTGAAGGGGGGCTCCTACAATGAGCAGTTCTTC. Residues: CASSLKGGSYNEQFF.

The chain combines TRBV24-1 with TRBJ2-7; 8 nucleotides align to TRBD1. The V segment lost 4 bases and the J segment 3 bases; nucleotides outside the gene matches: 7. Germline values: CDR1 KGHDR, CDR2 SFDVKD. The CDR3 extends over 15 amino acids. The CDR3 sequence is CATSDPRDRLYEQYF. The CDR3 coding sequence is TGTGCCACCAGTGACCCCCGGGACAGGCTCTACGAGCAGTACTTC.

This clone was observed once. The V gene is TRBV9, the J gene TRBJ2-1; 7 positions agree with TRBD1. The CDR3 has 15 amino acids. The V gene's germline CDR1 is SGDLS and CDR2 YYNGEE. Losses at the gene ends were 0 bases for V and 7 bases for J; bases not matched to a gene: 7. The CDR3 bases are TGTGCCAGCAGCGTAGAGGGAACAGGGGTTAATGAGCAGTTCTTC. Translation gives CASSVEGTGVNEQFF.

The chain employs TRBV27 and TRBJ1-1; D may be TRBD1 (5 bases). The CDR3 is made up of 14 amino acids. Trimming cost V 5 bases and J 4 bases, with 14 bases left between them. CDR1 is MNHEY, CDR2 SMNVEV, per germline (reference sequence). Written as DNA, the CDR3 is TGTGCCAGCAGTCCTCGACAGTACGGCACTGAAGCTTTCTTT. It is translated as CASSPRQYGTEAFF.

Written as DNA, the CDR3 is TGTGCCAGCAGTTATAGACAGGGAGGATCCTACGAGCAGTACTTC. The encoded protein is CASSYRQGGSYEQYF. The chain has TRBV27 and TRBJ2-7, with TRBD1 as a possible D gene (7 bases). Trimming cost V 4 bases and J 1 base, with 14 bases left between them. The CDR3 runs to 15 residues. From germline, CDR1 is MNHEY and CDR2 SMNVEV (reference sequence).

The chain couples TRBV7-9 to TRBJ1-1, with D perhaps matching TRBD1 (5 bases). Germline values: CDR1 SEHNR, CDR2 FQNEAQ (reference sequence). With 4 bases removed from V and 8 bases from J, the gap between germline ends came to 20 bases. The CDR3 is 15 residues long. DNA for the CDR3: TGTGCCAGCAGCTCCAAACCCCCGCGGGGACCCGAAGCTTTCTTT. Translating gives CASSSKPPRGPEAFF.

The chain is built from TRBV5-4 and TRBJ2-1; 9 bases are a match to TRBD1. This CDR3 has 16 residues. Germline CDR1 and CDR2: SGHNT and YYREEE (reference sequence). V lost 6 bases, J lost 2 bases, and 9 bases stayed unmatched. Written as DNA, the CDR3 is TGTGCCAGCAACCCGCCGGGACAGGGAACCTACAATGAGCAGTTCTTC. This gives the protein CASNPPGQGTYNEQFF.

V and J are TRBV18 and TRBJ1-1, with D possibly being TRBD1 (6 bases). V was pared by 2 bases and J by 2 bases, with 12 bases between. The CDR3 has 15 amino acids. The germline V gene has CDR1 KGHSH and CDR2 LQKENI. DNA for the CDR3: TGTGCCAGCTCACCAAGGACAGAACTCAACACTGAAGCTTTCTTT. This sequence encodes CASSPRTELNTEAFF.

The rearrangement joins TRBV5-5 to TRBJ1-1; 9 nucleotides align to TRBD1. V dropped 2 bases and J dropped 2; count of bases not matched to a gene: 4. There are 15 residues in the CDR3. From germline, CDR1 is SGHKS and CDR2 YYEKEE (reference sequence). CDR3 sequence (DNA): TGTGCCAGCAGCTTTACAGGGGGCGTTAACACTGAAGCTTTCTTT. It yields the protein CASSFTGGVNTEAFF.

This chain joins TRBV7-6 and TRBJ2-1, with D tentatively TRBD2 (5 bases). This CDR3 spans 17 amino acids. V gave up 1 base and J gave up 1 base, with 14 bases separating them. Germline values: CDR1 SGHVS, CDR2 FNYEAQ. For the CDR3, the DNA is TGTGCCAGCAGCTTAGTGGGTAGCGCGCCTTCCTACAATGAGCAGTTCTTC. Translated: CASSLVGSAPSYNEQFF.

The chain combines TRBV6-5 with TRBJ2-5, with D maybe TRBD1 (5 bases). CDR3 length equals 14 residues. The germline gives CDR1 MNHEY, CDR2 SVGAGI. V was trimmed by 6 bases and J by 5 bases, leaving 16 bases between them. The CDR3 loop reads CASSPQRRGETQYF. DNA of the CDR3: TGTGCCAGCAGCCCCCAGCGAAGGGGTGAGACCCAGTACTTC.

The chain uses TRBV7-2 and TRBJ2-7; 7 nucleotides match TRBD1. Unmatched junction bases numbered 9, after V lost 5 bases and J lost 2 bases. Germline V gene lookup returns CDR1 SGHTA and CDR2 FQGNSA. The CDR3 length is 15 residues. The CDR3, as DNA: TGTGCCAGCAGCGTTATGAGACAGGGCACCTACGAGCAGTACTTC. Translating gives CASSVMRQGTYEQYF.

This clone appeared once. The genes are TRBV4-3 and TRBJ2-7; D is possibly TRBD1 (6 bases). With 0 bases removed from V and 2 bases from J, the gap between germline ends came to 17 bases. The germline gives CDR1 LGHNA, CDR2 YSLEER. The CDR3 loop spans 17 amino acids. CDR3 nucleotide sequence: TGCGCCAGCAGCCAAGATCTCCCCTACAGGGAAACCTACGAGCAGTACTTC. It encodes CASSQDLPYRETYEQYF.

This sequence joins TRBV6-5 and TRBJ2-7; D uncertain. The CDR3 is made up of 15 amino acids. Germline V gene sequence: CDR1 MNHEY, CDR2 SVGAGI. V lost 1 base to trimming and J lost 0 bases, with 10 bases between them. In nucleotides, the CDR3 is TGTGCCAGCAGTTACTGGTCAGTCAGCTCCTACGAGCAGTACTTC. Translation: CASSYWSVSSYEQYF.

This clone was seen only once. The chain couples TRBV19 to TRBJ2-7; a weak D match, TRBD1 (5 bases). Germline CDR1 and CDR2: LNHDA and SQIVND (reference sequence). The V and J ends lost 8 bases and 1 base respectively, with 12 bases between them. The CDR3 length is 13 residues. Here the CDR3 reads CASGATGSYEQYF. The CDR3 DNA sequence: TGTGCCAGTGGGGCCACAGGTTCCTACGAGCAGTACTTC.

The rearrangement joins TRBV5-6 to TRBJ1-1; D ambiguous. The CDR3 is 14 amino acids. Germline CDR1 and CDR2: SGHDT and YYEEEE. Between the trimmed V and J ends, which lost 5 bases and 0 bases, there was a span of 11 bases. This CDR3 is CASSWLGVNTEAFF. CDR3 bases: TGTGCCAGCAGTTGGCTCGGGGTGAACACTGAAGCTTTCTTT.

This clone was seen more than once but under ten times. This chain joins TRBV29-1 and TRBJ2-3; 10 nucleotides align to TRBD2. Unmatched junction bases numbered 10, after V lost 4 bases and J lost 6 bases. Looked up from germline, CDR1 is SQVTM and CDR2 is ANQGSEA. The CDR3 runs to 15 residues. CDR3 in amino acids: CSVGTSGGEIDTQYF. The CDR3, as DNA: TGCAGCGTTGGGACTAGCGGAGGGGAGATTGATACGCAGTATTTT.

The J gene is TRBJ1-6, the V gene TRBV5-1; a possible D gene is TRBD1 (6 bases). This CDR3 has 14 residues. V lost 1 base and J lost 9, with 11 bases in between. The germline CDR1 and CDR2 sequences are SGHRS and YFSETQ. The CDR3 sequence is CASSLQGQSSPLHF. The CDR3 region has the DNA TGCGCCAGCAGCTTGCAGGGGCAGAGTTCACCCCTCCACTTT.

The rearrangement uses TRBV6-2 or TRBV6-3 and TRBJ1-5; a possible D gene is TRBD1 (6 bases). The CDR3 totals 14 residues. V was shortened by 2 bases and J by 9 bases, with 14 bases between the two germline ends. Germline lookup yields CDR1 MNHEY and CDR2 SVGEGT. CDR3 bases: TGTGCCAGCAGTTACGGGCAGGGGAAACGGCCCCAGCATTTT. Translating gives CASSYGQGKRPQHF.

The rearrangement links TRBV6-4 to TRBJ2-6; unclear D gene. Trimming stripped 3 bases from V and 4 bases from J, with 7 bases between. CDR1 and CDR2 (germline): MRHNA, SNTAGT. The CDR3 length is 14 residues. CDR3 coding DNA: TGTGCCAGCAGTGAAGGGTCAGGGGCCAACGTCCTGACTTTC. Protein product: CASSEGSGANVLTF.

The rearrangement joins TRBV11-2 to TRBJ2-1; 10 bases line up with TRBD2. Germline V lookup: CDR1 SGHAT, CDR2 FQNNGV. Trimming at V came to 4 bases and at J to 2 bases, leaving 2 bases not matched to a gene. There are 15 residues in the CDR3. DNA for the CDR3: TGTGCCAGCAGCTCGAGCGGGGGGGCCTACAATGAGCAGTTCTTC. Protein: CASSSSGGAYNEQFF.

The chain employs TRBV10-3 and TRBJ2-3; D is perhaps TRBD2 (6 bases). The V gene lost 11 bases and the J gene lost 0 bases, with 21 bases spanning the gap. This CDR3 is 16 amino acids long. The V gene's germline CDR1 is ENHRY and CDR2 SYGVKD. CDR3: CAGGTADSFSTDTQYF. In DNA form, the CDR3 reads TGTGCCGGCGGGACCGCCGATAGCTTTAGCACAGATACGCAGTATTTT.